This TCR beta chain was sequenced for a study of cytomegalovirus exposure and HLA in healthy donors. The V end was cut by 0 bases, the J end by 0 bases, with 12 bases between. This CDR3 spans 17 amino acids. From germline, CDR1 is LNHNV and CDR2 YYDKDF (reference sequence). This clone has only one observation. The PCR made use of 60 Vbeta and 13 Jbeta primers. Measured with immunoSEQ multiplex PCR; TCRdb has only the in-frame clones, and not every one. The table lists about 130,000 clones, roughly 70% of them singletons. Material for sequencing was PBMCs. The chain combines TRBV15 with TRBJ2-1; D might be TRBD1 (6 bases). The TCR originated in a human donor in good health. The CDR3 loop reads CATSRETGLSSYNEQFF. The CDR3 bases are TGTGCCACCAGCAGAGAGACAGGCCTAAGCTCCTACAATGAGCAGTTCTTC.